These T cell receptor beta chains were read from a single sample in a study of blood T cell repertoires in COVID-19. Method: immunoSEQ multiplex PCR; TCRdb's copy keeps in-frame clones and lacks some. Among about 340,000 clones listed, roughly 90% were seen once. The material sequenced was PBMCs or T cells enriched from blood (not recorded which). The receptors come from a woman aged 30 to 39 who had recovered from COVID-19. Each CDR3 is given with its conserved first and last residue. A D gene is named only where the DNA matches it firmly. Some rows have no size entry. The others give once, few or many, or a class for an expanded clone.

abundance | d_gene | j_gene | v_gene | CDR3nt | CDR3aa
NA | NA | TRBJ1-6 | TRBV5-1 | TGCGCCAGCAGCTTGGCCCTCCGTTCTTCACCCCTCCACTTT | CASSLALRSSPLHF
NA | TRBD2 | TRBJ2-7 | TRBV28 | TGTGCCACGCTAGGGTCAGGCGGCGGGAGGTACGAGCAGTACTTC | CATLGSGGGRYEQYF
once | TRBD1 | TRBJ1-6 | TRBV2 | TGTGCCAGCAGTGGAAGGGACAGGGGCTATAATTCACCCCTCCACTTT | CASSGRDRGYNSPLHF
NA | TRBD2 | TRBJ2-1 | TRBV29-1 | TGCAGCCTATCGGGAGGGACTGAGCAGTTCTTC | CSLSGGTEQFF
NA | TRBD1 | TRBJ2-1 | TRBV5-1 | TGCGCCAGCAGCTGGGGGGACAGGGCTGCTGAGCAGTTCTTC | CASSWGDRAAEQFF
NA | NA | TRBJ2-6 | TRBV18 | TGTGCCAGCTCACCAAGACAGAGCTCTGGGGCCAACGTCCTGACTTTC | CASSPRQSSGANVLTF
NA | TRBD1 | TRBJ2-1 | TRBV29-1 | TGCAGCGTTGACACAGGGGGCAATGAGCAGTTCTTC | CSVDTGGNEQFF
few | NA | TRBJ2-2 | TRBV14 | TGTGCCAGCAGCCAAGTCGGACAGTACACCGGGGAGCTGTTTTTT | CASSQVGQYTGELFF
NA | NA | TRBJ2-1 | TRBV9 | TGTGCCAGCAGCGGGGGCGGAGAGCAGTTCTTC | CASSGGGEQFF
NA | NA | TRBJ1-1 | TRBV6-2/TRBV6-3 | TGTGCCAGCAGTTACCCCACCGGAGGAATGAGGACTGAAGCTTTCTTT | CASSYPTGGMRTEAFF
NA | TRBD1 | TRBJ1-5 | TRBV18 | TGTGCCAGCTCACCAAACGACAGGGGGGTTAATCAGCCCCAGCATTTT | CASSPNDRGVNQPQHF
NA | NA | TRBJ1-1 | TRBV2 | TGTGCCAGCAAATTGGAAGGGGGGGGTGAAGCTTTCTTT | CASKLEGGGEAFF
NA | NA | TRBJ1-2 | TRBV7-2 | TGTGCCAGCAGCCACCAAACAGGGAGCTACACCTTC | CASSHQTGSYTF
NA | TRBD2 | TRBJ2-4 | TRBV27 | TGTGCCAGCAGTTTCCGGGGGGAGAACATTCAGTACTTC | CASSFRGENIQYF
NA | NA | TRBJ1-1 | TRBV9 | TGTGCCAGCAGCGTAGGGGTCCGAGAGGAAAACACTGAAGCTTTCTTT | CASSVGVREENTEAFF
NA | TRBD1 | TRBJ2-2 | TRBV28 | TGTGCCAGCAGTTTAACTGGACAGGGGATCGGGGAGCTGTTTTTT | CASSLTGQGIGELFF
NA | TRBD2 | TRBJ2-7 | TRBV3-1/TRBV3-2 | TGTGCCAGCAGCCCCGGAGCGGGGGGGCCGTACGAGCAGTACTTC | CASSPGAGGPYEQYF
NA | NA | TRBJ2-7 | TRBV4-1 | TGCGCCAGCAGCCACCGAACTGGGGGGATCCGGGACAGATCCTACGAGCAGTACTTC | CASSHRTGGIRDRSYEQYF
NA | NA | TRBJ2-2 | TRBV15 | TGTGCCACCAGCAGGGGATTGGAGGTCGCGAACACCGGGGAGCTGTTTTTT | CATSRGLEVANTGELFF
NA | NA | TRBJ1-4 | TRBV28 | TGTGCCAGCAGTTTAAGGACAGATCCGATTAATGAAAAACTGTTTTTT | CASSLRTDPINEKLFF
NA | NA | TRBJ1-1 | TRBV29-1 | TGCAGCGTTGAGCGGAACACTGAAGCTTTCTTT | CSVERNTEAFF
NA | TRBD1 | TRBJ2-3 | TRBV18 | TGTGCCAGCTCACCACCCCGAGGACAGGGGTTCGATACGCAGTATTTT | CASSPPRGQGFDTQYF
NA | NA | TRBJ2-7 | TRBV6-2/TRBV6-3 | TGTGCCAGCAGTAAGCTCTTCTTCCACGAGCAGTACTTC | CASSKLFFHEQYF
NA | NA | TRBJ1-5 | TRBV6-5 | TGTGCCAGCAGAAACAGGGCGCCTCAGCCCCAGCATTTT | CASRNRAPQPQHF
NA | TRBD2 | TRBJ2-1 | TRBV10-3 | TGTGCCATCAGTGAGCGGGCTAGCGGGGGCAATGAGCAGTTCTTC | CAISERASGGNEQFF
once | NA | TRBJ1-1 | TRBV28 | TGTGCCAGCAGTTTAAGCAGGGGAGCTTTCTTT | CASSLSRGAFF
NA | NA | TRBJ2-3 | TRBV20-1 | TGCAGTGCTAGAACGGCAGATACGCAGTATTTT | CSARTADTQYF
NA | NA | TRBJ2-7 | TRBV7-2 | TGTGCCAGCAGCTTTGAGGGCAACTCCTACGAGCAGTACTTC | CASSFEGNSYEQYF
NA | TRBD1 | TRBJ1-1 | TRBV25-1 | TGTGCCAGCAGTGACTTCGGGACAGGGCCCATGAACACTGAAGCTTTCTTT | CASSDFGTGPMNTEAFF
once | NA | TRBJ2-1 | TRBV20-1 | TGCAGTGCTGGCTCGGGGTATGAGCAGTTCTTC | CSAGSGYEQFF
few | TRBD1 | TRBJ2-1 | TRBV7-9 | TGTGCCAGCAGCCCACCCCTACGGAACACAGGGGCACAGGAGCAGTTCTTC | CASSPPLRNTGAQEQFF
NA | TRBD2 | TRBJ2-1 | TRBV7-3 | TGTGCCAGCAGCTTAACCGGCGGGGGCTACAATGAGCAGTTCTTC | CASSLTGGGYNEQFF
NA | NA | TRBJ2-7 | TRBV7-8 | TGTGCCAGCAGCTTAGGGCAGAACTACGAGCAGTACTTC | CASSLGQNYEQYF
NA | NA | TRBJ1-5 | TRBV15 | TGTGCCACCTCTCCGCGGGGGTTACAGCCCCAGCATTTT | CATSPRGLQPQHF
NA | TRBD1 | TRBJ1-2 | TRBV28 | TGTGCCAGCAGTCCCGGGACAGGGACTAACTATGGCTACACCTTC | CASSPGTGTNYGYTF
NA | TRBD1 | TRBJ1-1 | TRBV5-4 | TGTGCCAGCAGCTTGGTAGGGGGCGACACTGAAGCTTTCTTT | CASSLVGGDTEAFF
NA | TRBD1 | TRBJ2-7 | TRBV9 | TGTGCCAGCAGCGTAGAGGGGACGAGGGGGCCCTACGAGCAGTACTTC | CASSVEGTRGPYEQYF
few | NA | TRBJ1-1 | TRBV6-1 | TGTGCCAGCAGTGACAGGGTTGGCACTGAAGCTTTCTTT | CASSDRVGTEAFF
once | NA | TRBJ1-5 | TRBV28 | TGTGCCAGCACGTTACAGCTACACCAGCCCCAGCATTTT | CASTLQLHQPQHF
NA | TRBD2 | TRBJ2-3 | TRBV7-2 | TGTGCCAGCAGTCAAACCGGACTAGCGGGAGCGGATACGCAGTATTTT | CASSQTGLAGADTQYF
NA | TRBD1 | TRBJ2-3 | TRBV5-5 | TGTGCCAGCAGCTTGGACCCACAGGGGCAAGATACGCAGTATTTT | CASSLDPQGQDTQYF
NA | NA | TRBJ1-5 | TRBV28 | TGTGCCAGCAGTTTTACACGAGGAGGGGTGGGTCAGCCCCAGCATTTT | CASSFTRGGVGQPQHF
NA | NA | TRBJ1-4 | TRBV7-8 | TGTGCCAGCAGCTCACCACGTCTAGTTAATGAAAAACTGTTTTTT | CASSSPRLVNEKLFF
NA | NA | TRBJ2-7 | TRBV9 | TGTGCCAGCAGCGATACAGGTGATGGATACGAGCAGTACTTC | CASSDTGDGYEQYF
NA | NA | TRBJ1-2 | TRBV28 | TGTGCCAGCAGTCGACGTTGGCAGGTTGACTATGGCTACACCTTC | CASSRRWQVDYGYTF
once | NA | TRBJ2-2 | TRBV7-2 | TGTGCCAGCAGCTTAAGGGGGGGAGGGCCGTACACCGGGGAGCTGTTTTTT | CASSLRGGGPYTGELFF
NA | NA | TRBJ2-1 | TRBV5-8 | TGTGCCAGCAGCTCGGGCCCCGGGGATGAGCAGTTCTTC | CASSSGPGDEQFF
NA | TRBD1 | TRBJ1-1 | TRBV10-3 | TGTGCCATCAGTGAGTCCGAGGGGGCGAGAGGGACTGAAGCTTTCTTT | CAISESEGARGTEAFF
NA | NA | TRBJ1-6 | TRBV27 | TGTGCCAGCAGTTTATTGTCCCCTCGGGGGGGAGGGGTGAGATCACCCCTCCACTTT | CASSLLSPRGGGVRSPLHF
NA | NA | TRBJ2-3 | TRBV5-1 | TGCGCCAGCAGCCCCGGGACAACTAGCACAGATACGCAGTATTTT | CASSPGTTSTDTQYF
few | TRBD2 | TRBJ2-3 | TRBV7-2 | TGTGCCAGCAGCAAAAGGGGAGCGGGAGGGCCAGATACGCAGTATTTT | CASSKRGAGGPDTQYF
NA | NA | TRBJ2-5 | TRBV27 | TGTGCCAGCAGTTCCTACCGGTCCCCACTCCAAGAGACCCAGTACTTC | CASSSYRSPLQETQYF
NA | NA | TRBJ1-5 | TRBV19 | TGTGCCATAGGAACAGGGAACCAGCCCCAGCATTTT | CAIGTGNQPQHF
NA | TRBD2 | TRBJ2-1 | TRBV5-4 | TGTGCCAGCAGCTTGTCCAGCGGGAGGTATGAGCAGTTCTTC | CASSLSSGRYEQFF
NA | TRBD1 | TRBJ2-2 | TRBV6-5 | TGTGCCAGCAGGGGACAGGGGTACACCGGGGAGCTGTTTTTT | CASRGQGYTGELFF
NA | NA | TRBJ2-5 | TRBV2 | TGTGCCAGCAGCCAGCTCACTAGTCAAGAGACCCAGTACTTC | CASSQLTSQETQYF
few | TRBD1 | TRBJ1-1 | TRBV28 | TGTGCCAGCAGTTTTCAGGGGGCGGTTGAAGCTTTCTTT | CASSFQGAVEAFF
NA | TRBD1 | TRBJ2-7 | TRBV6-2/TRBV6-3 | TGTGCCAGCAGTACGGGACAGGGAAGCCCCCAGTACTTC | CASSTGQGSPQYF
once | TRBD1 | TRBJ2-7 | TRBV10-3 | TGTGCCATCAGTGCGGGGACAGGGGGCGGTTACGAGCAGTACTTC | CAISAGTGGGYEQYF
NA | NA | TRBJ2-1 | TRBV29-1 | TGCAGCGTTCAGGGGAGGGGGGGTTACAATGAGCAGTTCTTC | CSVQGRGGYNEQFF